The subject of this entry is one T cell receptor (beta chain). Antigen specificity is unknown. The data were produced by immunoSEQ multiplex PCR, yet TCRdb's version contains in-frame clones alone and is incomplete. This sample carries hundreds of thousands of clones, approximately 84% of them seen once, and the ten largest clones take 0.55% to 0.65%. The CDR3 runs to 14 residues. The germline V gene has CDR1 SGHTA and CDR2 FQGNSA. V was trimmed by 5 bases and J by 3 bases, leaving 12 bases between them. These data originate in a study of Tregs in tolerant kidney transplant recipients. Findings and limits, study-wide: The most relevant donor-specific Treg TCRbeta repertoire apparently came from expansion with activated donor B cells.

J is TRBJ2-3 and V is TRBV7-2, with TRBD2 as a possible D gene (5 bases). Sequencing input: CD4+ T cells from blood. The receptor was derived from a human donor in good health. The CDR3 bases are TGTGCCAGCAGCGAATCGGGGTATACAGATACGCAGTATTTT. This encodes CASSESGYTDTQYF.